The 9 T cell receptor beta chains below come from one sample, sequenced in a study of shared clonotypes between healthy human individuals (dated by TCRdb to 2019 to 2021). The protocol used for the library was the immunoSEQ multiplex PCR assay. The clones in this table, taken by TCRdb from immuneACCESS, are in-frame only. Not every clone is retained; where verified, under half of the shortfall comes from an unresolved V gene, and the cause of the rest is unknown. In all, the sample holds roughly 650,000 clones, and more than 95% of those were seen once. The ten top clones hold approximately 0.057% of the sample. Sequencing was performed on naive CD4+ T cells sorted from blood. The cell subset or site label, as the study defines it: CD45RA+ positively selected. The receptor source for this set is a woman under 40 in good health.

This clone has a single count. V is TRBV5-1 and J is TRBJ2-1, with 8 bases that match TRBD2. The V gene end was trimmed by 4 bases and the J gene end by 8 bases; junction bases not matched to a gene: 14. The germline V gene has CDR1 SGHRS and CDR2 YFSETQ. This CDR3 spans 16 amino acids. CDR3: CASSHSPGGLLDEQFF. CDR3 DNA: TGCGCCAGCAGCCACTCACCGGGAGGGCTACTCGATGAGCAGTTCTTC.

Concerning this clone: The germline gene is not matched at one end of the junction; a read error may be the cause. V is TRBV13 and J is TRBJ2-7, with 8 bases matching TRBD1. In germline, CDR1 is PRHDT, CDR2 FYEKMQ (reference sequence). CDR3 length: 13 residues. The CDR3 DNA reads TGTGCCAGCAGCCCGGGGCAGGGGGCCATCACTGCCTTC. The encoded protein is CASSPGQGAITAF.

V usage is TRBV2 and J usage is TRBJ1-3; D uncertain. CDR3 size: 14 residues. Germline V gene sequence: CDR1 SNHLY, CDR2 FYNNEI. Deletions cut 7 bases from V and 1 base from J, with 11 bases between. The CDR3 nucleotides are TGTGCCAGCAACCTGATGGGGTCTGGAAACACCATATATTTT. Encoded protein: CASNLMGSGNTIYF.

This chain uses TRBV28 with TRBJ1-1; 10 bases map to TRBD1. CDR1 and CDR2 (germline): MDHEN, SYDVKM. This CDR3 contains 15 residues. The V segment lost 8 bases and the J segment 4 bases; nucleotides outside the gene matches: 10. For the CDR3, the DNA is TGTGCCAGCTCTACTAGAGGGACAGGGGTCACTGAAGCTTTCTTT. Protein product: CASSTRGTGVTEAFF.

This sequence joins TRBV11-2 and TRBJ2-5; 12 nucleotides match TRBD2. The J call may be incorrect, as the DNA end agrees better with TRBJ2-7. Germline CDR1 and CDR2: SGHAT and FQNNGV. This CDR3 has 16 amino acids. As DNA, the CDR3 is TGTGCCAGCAGCGCCCCGGGACTAGCGGGCTCCTACGAGCAGTACTTC. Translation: CASSAPGLAGSYEQYF.

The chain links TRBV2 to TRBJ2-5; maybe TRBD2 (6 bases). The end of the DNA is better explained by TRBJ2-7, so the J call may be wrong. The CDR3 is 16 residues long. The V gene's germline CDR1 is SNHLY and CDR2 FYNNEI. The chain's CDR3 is CASSEFPGQGGNEQYF. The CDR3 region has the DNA TGTGCCAGCAGTGAATTCCCGGGGCAGGGCGGGAACGAGCAGTACTTC.

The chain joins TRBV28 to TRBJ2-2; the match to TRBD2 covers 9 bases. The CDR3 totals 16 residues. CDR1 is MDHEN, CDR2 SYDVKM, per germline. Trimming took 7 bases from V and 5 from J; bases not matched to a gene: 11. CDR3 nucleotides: TGTGCCAGCATCCCTAGCGGGATGGGGCGGACCGGGGAGCTGTTTTTT. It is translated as CASIPSGMGRTGELFF.

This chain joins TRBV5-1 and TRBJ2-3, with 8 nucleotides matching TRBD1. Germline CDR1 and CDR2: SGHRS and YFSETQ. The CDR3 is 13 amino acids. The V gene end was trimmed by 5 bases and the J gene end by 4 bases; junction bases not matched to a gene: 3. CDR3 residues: CASRTGDPDTQYF. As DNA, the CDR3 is TGCGCCAGCAGGACAGGGGATCCAGATACGCAGTATTTT.

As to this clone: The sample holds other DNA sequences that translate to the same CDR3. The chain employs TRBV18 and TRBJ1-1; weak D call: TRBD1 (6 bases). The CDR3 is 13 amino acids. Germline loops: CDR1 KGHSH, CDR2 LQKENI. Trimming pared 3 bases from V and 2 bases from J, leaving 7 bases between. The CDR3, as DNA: TGTGCCAGCTCACCGGACAGTAACACTGAAGCTTTCTTT. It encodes CASSPDSNTEAFF.